These 3 T cell receptor beta chains came from one sample sequenced in a study of cytomegalovirus exposure and HLA in healthy donors. With 60 Vbeta and 13 Jbeta primers, the PCR was carried out. Measured with immunoSEQ multiplex PCR; TCRdb has only the in-frame clones, and not every one. The sample has about 82,000 clones; about 80% are singletons. Sequencing used PBMCs. The receptors shown here come from a middle-aged man in good health and CMV-seronegative.

The chain is built from TRBV11-3 and TRBJ2-5; no clear D gene. The germline gives CDR1 SGHNT, CDR2 YENEEA. This CDR3 comprises 13 residues. Trimming removed 1 base at V and 2 bases at J, with 5 bases between. The CDR3 DNA is TGTGCCAGCAGCTTAGTCCCTCAAGAGACCCAGTACTTC. Translating it yields CASSLVPQETQYF.

This clone was observed a few times. The chain has TRBV7-2 and TRBJ2-7; 9 positions match TRBD1. J was trimmed by 9 bases and V by 5 bases; bases with no gene match: 14. CDR1 and CDR2 (germline): SGHTA, FQGNSA. The length of the CDR3 is 15 residues. The DNA of the CDR3 is TGTGCCAGCAGCCCCCCGGGACAGGGTGTCGGTGCGCAGTACTTC. Its translation is CASSPPGQGVGAQYF.

This chain uses TRBV11-2 with TRBJ2-5, with a tentative D call TRBD1 (6 bases). V lost 0 bases to trimming and J lost 5 bases, with 10 bases between them. CDR1 is SGHAT and CDR2 is FQNNGV in the germline V gene. The CDR3 has 14 amino acids. The CDR3 sequence is CASSLDWGRETQYF. For the CDR3, the DNA is TGTGCCAGCAGCTTAGATTGGGGGCGGGAGACCCAGTACTTC.